The clone carrying this T cell receptor beta chain was seen more than once but under ten times. Its specificity is unknown. These data belong to a study of T-cell reconstitution after alpha-beta-depleted transplantation in children. Findings and caveats of the study: From surviving recipient T cells and thymic progenitors came the high day-60 TCRbeta diversity observed in some patients. Several hundred expanded graft clones reportedly supplied alpha-beta T cells about two months after transplant. Counts and diversity of T cells one year after transplant came mostly from newly produced T cells.

Unique molecular identifiers were used in preparing the TCRbeta library. TCRdb re-analysed the PCR reads in MiXCR, keeping a single row per CDR3 protein. The table lists 480,000 or so distinct CDR3 sequences, roughly a tenth of them singletons. The CDR3 contains 16 residues. In germline, CDR1 is LGHDT, CDR2 YNNKEL (reference sequence). Trimming stripped 1 base from V and 1 base from J, with 14 bases between. The input for sequencing was PBMCs, taken before TCRalphabeta/CD19-depleted stem cell transplant. This sequence joins TRBV3-1 and TRBJ2-7, with D possibly TRBD2 on 5 matching bases. The source is a child aged 2 to 10 with inherited bone marrow failure, due to receive a stem cell transplant. The CDR3 DNA is TGTGCCAGCAGCCAAGTACCCTACGGCGGGTCCTACGAGCAGTACTTC. It yields the protein CASSQVPYGGSYEQYF.